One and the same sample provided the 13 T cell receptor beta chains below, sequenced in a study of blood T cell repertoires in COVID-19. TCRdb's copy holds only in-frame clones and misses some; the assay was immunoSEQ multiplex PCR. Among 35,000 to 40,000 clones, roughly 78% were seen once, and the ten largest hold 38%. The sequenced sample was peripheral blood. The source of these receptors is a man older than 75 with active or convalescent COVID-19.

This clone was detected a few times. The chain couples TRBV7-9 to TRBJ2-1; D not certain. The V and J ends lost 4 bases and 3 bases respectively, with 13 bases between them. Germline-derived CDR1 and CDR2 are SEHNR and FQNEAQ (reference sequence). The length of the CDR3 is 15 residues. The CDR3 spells CASSSTRGGYNEQFF. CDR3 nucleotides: TGTGCCAGCAGCTCTACTCGCGGCGGCTACAATGAGCAGTTCTTC.

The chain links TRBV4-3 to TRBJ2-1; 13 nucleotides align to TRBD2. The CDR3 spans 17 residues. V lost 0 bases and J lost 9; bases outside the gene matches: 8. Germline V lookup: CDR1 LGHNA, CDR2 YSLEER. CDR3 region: CASSQDALAGGMGEQFF. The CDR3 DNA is TGCGCCAGCAGCCAAGATGCACTAGCGGGGGGGATGGGTGAGCAGTTCTTC.

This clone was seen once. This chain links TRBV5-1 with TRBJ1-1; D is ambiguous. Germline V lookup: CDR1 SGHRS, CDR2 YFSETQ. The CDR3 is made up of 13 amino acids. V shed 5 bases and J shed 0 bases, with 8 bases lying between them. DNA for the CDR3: TGCGCCAGCAGGCTGGGCGTGAACACTGAAGCTTTCTTT. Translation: CASRLGVNTEAFF.

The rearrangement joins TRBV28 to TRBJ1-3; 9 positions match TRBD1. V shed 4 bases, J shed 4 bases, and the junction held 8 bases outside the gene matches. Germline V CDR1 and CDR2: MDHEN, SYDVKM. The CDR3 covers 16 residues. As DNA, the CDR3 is TGTGCCAGCAGTTCCCTCGGGACAGGGCTGGGAAACACCATATATTTT. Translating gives CASSSLGTGLGNTIYF. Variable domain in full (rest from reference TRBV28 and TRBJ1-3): DVKVTQSSRYLVKRTGEKVFLECVQDMDHENMFWYRQDPGLGLRLIYFSYDVKMKEKGDIPEGYSVSREKKERFSLILESASTNQTSMYLCASSSLGTGLGNTIYFGEGSWLTVV.

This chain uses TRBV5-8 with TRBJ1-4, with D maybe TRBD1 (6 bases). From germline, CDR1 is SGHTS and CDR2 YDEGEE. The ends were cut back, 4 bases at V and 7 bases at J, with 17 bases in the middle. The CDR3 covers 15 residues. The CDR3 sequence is CASSVQGRTGEKLFF. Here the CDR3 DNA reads TGTGCCAGCAGCGTACAGGGCCGGACGGGTGAAAAACTGTTTTTT.

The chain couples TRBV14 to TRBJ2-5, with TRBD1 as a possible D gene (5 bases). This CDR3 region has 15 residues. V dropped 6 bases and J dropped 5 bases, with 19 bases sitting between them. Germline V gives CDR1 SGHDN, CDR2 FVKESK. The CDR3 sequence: CASSYRTGPYETQYF. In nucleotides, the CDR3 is TGTGCCAGCAGTTACAGAACAGGCCCATACGAGACCCAGTACTTC.

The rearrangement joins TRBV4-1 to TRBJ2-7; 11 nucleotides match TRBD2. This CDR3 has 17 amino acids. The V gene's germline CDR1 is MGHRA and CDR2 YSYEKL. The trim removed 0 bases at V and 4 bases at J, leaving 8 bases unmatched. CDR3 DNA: TGCGCCAGCAGCCAAGATCAACTAGCGGGAGAGGCGTACGAGCAGTACTTC. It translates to CASSQDQLAGEAYEQYF.

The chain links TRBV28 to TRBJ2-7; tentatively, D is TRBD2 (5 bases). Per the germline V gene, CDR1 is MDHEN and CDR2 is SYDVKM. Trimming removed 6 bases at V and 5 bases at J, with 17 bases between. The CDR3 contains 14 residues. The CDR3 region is CASSLRRESDEQYF. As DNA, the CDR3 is TGTGCCAGCAGCCTGAGACGGGAAAGCGACGAGCAGTACTTC.

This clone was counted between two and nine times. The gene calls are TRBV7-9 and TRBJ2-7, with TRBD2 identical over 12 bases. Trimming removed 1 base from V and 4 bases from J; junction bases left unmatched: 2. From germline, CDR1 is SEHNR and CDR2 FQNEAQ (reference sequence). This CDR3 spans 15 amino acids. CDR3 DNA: TGTGCCAGCAGCTTAGGACTAGCGGGAGTGTACGAGCAGTACTTC. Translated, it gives CASSLGLAGVYEQYF.

CDR3 in amino acids: CASSLGRLAGGSYNEQFF. The CDR3 nucleotides are TGCGCCAGCAGCTTGGGACGACTAGCGGGAGGCTCCTACAATGAGCAGTTCTTC. This rearrangement joins TRBV5-1 to TRBJ2-1, with 13 bases aligning to TRBD2. The CDR3 totals 18 residues. Germline V lookup: CDR1 SGHRS, CDR2 YFSETQ. Germline trimming cut 0 bases from V and 0 bases from J; bases unmatched to any gene: 3.

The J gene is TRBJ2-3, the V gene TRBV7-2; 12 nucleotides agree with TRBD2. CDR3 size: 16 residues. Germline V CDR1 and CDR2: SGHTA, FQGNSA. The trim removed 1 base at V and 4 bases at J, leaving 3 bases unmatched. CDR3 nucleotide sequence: TGTGCCAGCAGCTTAGTTGCTAGCGGGGGGGCAGATACGCAGTATTTT. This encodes CASSLVASGGADTQYF.

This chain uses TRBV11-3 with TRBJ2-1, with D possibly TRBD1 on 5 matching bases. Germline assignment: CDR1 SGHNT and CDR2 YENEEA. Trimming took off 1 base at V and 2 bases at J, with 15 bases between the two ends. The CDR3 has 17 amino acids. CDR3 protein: CASSLGVRGKTYNEQFF. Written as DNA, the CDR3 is TGTGCCAGCAGCTTAGGGGTAAGGGGCAAAACCTACAATGAGCAGTTCTTC. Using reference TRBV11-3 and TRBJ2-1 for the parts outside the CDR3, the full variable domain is EAGVVQSPRYKIIEKKQPVAFWCNPISGHNTLYWYLQNLGQGPELLIRYENEEAVDDSQLPKDRFSAERLKGVDSTLKIQPAELGDSAVYLCASSLGVRGKTYNEQFFGPGTRLTVL.

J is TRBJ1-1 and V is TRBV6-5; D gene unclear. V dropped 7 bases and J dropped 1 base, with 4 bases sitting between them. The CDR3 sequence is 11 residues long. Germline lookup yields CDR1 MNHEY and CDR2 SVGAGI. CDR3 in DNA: TGTGCCAGCATCCGGAACACTGAAGCTTTCTTT. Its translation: CASIRNTEAFF.